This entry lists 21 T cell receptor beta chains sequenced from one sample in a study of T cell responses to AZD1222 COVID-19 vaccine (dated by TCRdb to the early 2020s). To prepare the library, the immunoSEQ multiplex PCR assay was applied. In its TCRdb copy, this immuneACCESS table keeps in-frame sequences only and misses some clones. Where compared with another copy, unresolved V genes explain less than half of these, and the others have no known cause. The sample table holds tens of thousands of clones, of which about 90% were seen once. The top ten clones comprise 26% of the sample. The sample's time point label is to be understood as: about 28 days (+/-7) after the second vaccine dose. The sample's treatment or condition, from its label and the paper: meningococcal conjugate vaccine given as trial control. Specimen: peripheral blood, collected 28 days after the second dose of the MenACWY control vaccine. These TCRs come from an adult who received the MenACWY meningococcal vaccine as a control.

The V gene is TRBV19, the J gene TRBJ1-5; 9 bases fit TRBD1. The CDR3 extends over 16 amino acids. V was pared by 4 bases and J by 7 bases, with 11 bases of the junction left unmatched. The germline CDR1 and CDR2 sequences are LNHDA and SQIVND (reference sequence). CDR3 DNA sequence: TGTGCCAGTAGTACACAGGGGGCGTTTTCCGGACAGCCCCAGCATTTT. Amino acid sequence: CASSTQGAFSGQPQHF.

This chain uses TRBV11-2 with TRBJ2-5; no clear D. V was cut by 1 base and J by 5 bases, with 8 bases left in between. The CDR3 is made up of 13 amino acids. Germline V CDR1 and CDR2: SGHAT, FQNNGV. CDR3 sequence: CASSLVPVETQYF. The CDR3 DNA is TGTGCCAGCAGCTTAGTTCCCGTGGAGACCCAGTACTTC. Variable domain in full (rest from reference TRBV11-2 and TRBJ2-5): EAGVAQSPRYKIIEKRQSVAFWCNPISGHATLYWYQQILGQGPKLLIQFQNNGVVDDSQLPKDRFSAERLKGVDSTLKIQPAKLEDSAVYLCASSLVPVETQYFGPGTRLLVL.

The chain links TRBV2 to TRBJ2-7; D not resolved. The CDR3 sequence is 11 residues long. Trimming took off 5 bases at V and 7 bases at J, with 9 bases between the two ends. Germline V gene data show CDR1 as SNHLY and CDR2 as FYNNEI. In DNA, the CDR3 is TGTGCCAGCAGTCCTCTGGGAGAGCAGTACTTC. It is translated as CASSPLGEQYF.

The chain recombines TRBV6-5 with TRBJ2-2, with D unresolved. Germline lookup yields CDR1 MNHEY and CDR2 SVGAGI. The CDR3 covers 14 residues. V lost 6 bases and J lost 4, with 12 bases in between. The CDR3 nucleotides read TGTGCCAGCAGGGCTGCGGCCGTCACCGGGGAGCTGTTTTTT. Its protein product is CASRAAAVTGELFF.

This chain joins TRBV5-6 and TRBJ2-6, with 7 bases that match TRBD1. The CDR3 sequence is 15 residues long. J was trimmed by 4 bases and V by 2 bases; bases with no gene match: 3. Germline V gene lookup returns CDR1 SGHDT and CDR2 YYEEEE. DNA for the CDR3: TGTGCCAGCAGCTTAACAGGGGCCGGGGCCAACGTCCTGACTTTC. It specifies CASSLTGAGANVLTF. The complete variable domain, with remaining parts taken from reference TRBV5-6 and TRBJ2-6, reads DAGVTQSPTHLIKTRGQQVTLRCSPKSGHDTVSWYQQALGQGPQFIFQYYEEEERQRGNFPDRFSGHQFPNYSSELNVNALLLGDSALYLCASSLTGAGANVLTFGAGSRLTVL.

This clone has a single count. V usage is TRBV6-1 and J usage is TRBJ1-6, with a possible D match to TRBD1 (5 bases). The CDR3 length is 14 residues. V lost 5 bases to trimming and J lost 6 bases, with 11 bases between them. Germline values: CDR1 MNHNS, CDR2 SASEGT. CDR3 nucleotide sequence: TGTGCCAGCAGTCAGGGAGTTCTTAATTCACCCCTCCACTTT. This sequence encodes CASSQGVLNSPLHF.

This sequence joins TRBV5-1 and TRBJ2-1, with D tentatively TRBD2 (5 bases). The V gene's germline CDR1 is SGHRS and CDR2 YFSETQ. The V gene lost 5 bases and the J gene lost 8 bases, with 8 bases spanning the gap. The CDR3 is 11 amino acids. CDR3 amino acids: CASRNGDEQFF. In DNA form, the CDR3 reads TGCGCCAGCAGGAACGGGGATGAGCAGTTCTTC.

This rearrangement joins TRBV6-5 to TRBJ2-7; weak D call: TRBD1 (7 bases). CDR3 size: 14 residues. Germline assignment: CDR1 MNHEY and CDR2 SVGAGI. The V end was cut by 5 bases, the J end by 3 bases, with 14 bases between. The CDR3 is CASSRRGPHYEQYF. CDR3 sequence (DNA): TGTGCCAGCAGTAGGAGGGGGCCACACTACGAGCAGTACTTC.

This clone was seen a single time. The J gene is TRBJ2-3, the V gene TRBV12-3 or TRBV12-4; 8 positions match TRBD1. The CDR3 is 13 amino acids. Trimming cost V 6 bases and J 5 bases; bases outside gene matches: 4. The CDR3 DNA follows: TGTGCCAGCAGCCCAGACAGGGGAGATACGCAGTATTTT. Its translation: CASSPDRGDTQYF.

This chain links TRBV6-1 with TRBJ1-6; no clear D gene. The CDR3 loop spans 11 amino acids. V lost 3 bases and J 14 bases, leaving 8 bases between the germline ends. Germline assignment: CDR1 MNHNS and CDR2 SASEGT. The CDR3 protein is CASSERVALHF. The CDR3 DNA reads TGTGCCAGCAGTGAGAGAGTCGCCCTCCACTTT.

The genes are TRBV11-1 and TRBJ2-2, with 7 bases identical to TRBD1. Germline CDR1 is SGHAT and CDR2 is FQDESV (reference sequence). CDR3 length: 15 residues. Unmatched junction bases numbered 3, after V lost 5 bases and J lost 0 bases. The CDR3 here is CASSPDRANTGELFF. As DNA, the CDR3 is TGTGCCAGCAGCCCCGACAGGGCGAACACCGGGGAGCTGTTTTTT. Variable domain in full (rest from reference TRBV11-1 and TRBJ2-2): EAEVAQSPRYKITEKSQAVAFWCDPISGHATLYWYRQILGQGPELLVQFQDESVVDDSQLPKDRFSAERLKGVDSTLKIQPAELGDSAMYLCASSPDRANTGELFFGEGSRLTVL.

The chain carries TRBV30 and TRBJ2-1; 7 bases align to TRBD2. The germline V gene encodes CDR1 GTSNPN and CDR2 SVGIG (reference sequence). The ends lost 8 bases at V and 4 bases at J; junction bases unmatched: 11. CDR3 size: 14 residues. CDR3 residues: CARSPGLPYNEQFF. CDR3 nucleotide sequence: TGTGCCCGCTCTCCGGGACTACCATACAATGAGCAGTTCTTC.

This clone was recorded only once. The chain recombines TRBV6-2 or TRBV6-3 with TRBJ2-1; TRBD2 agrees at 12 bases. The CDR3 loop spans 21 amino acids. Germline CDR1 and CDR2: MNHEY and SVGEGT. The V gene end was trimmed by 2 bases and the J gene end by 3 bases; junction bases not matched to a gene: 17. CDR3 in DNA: TGTGCCAGCAGTTACACAAGTTCTAGCGGGAGGGGGGTACTACACTACAATGAGCAGTTCTTC. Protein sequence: CASSYTSSSGRGVLHYNEQFF.

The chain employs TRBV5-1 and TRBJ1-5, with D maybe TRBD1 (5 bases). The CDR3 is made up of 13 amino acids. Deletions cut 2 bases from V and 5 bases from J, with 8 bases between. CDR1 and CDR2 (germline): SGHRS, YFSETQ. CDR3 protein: CASSLSGYQPQHF. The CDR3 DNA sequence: TGCGCCAGCAGCTTATCAGGGTATCAGCCCCAGCATTTT.

Written as DNA, the CDR3 is TGCGCCAGCAGCCAAGTAGCGGGTTTGGCCCTCCACTTT. Protein product: CASSQVAGLALHF. This chain joins TRBV4-1 and TRBJ1-6; D call uncertain. The V end lost 1 base, the J end lost 14 bases, and 12 bases lay between the germline ends. Germline V lookup: CDR1 MGHRA, CDR2 YSYEKL. This CDR3 is built from 13 residues.

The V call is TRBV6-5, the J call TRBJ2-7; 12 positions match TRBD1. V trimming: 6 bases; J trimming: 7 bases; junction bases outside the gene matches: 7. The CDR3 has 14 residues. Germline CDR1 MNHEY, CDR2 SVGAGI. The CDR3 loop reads CASSRDRGRLEQYF. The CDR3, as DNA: TGTGCCAGCAGCCGGGACAGGGGGCGGCTGGAGCAGTACTTC.

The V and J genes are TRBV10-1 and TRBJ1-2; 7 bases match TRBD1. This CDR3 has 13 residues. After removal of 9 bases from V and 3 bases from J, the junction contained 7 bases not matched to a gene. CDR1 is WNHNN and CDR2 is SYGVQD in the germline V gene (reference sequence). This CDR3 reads CARDGQDDYGYTF. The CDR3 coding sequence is TGCGCCAGAGATGGACAGGACGACTATGGCTACACCTTC.

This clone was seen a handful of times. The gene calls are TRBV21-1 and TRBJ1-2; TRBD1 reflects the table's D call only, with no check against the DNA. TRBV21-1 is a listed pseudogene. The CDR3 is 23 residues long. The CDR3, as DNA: TGTGCCAGCAGCCATACGGGGCCGGGACAGGAGCCGAAAATTCGGTTCCTCTACTATGGCTACACCTTC. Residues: CASSHTGPGQEPKIRFLYYGYTF.

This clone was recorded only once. The CDR3, as DNA: TGTGCTACGCTGCCGCCCGAGGACACTGAAGCTTTCTTT. Translated, it gives CATLPPEDTEAFF. The chain couples TRBV28 to TRBJ1-1; no firm D call. This CDR3 spans 13 amino acids. The germline V gene has CDR1 MDHEN and CDR2 SYDVKM.

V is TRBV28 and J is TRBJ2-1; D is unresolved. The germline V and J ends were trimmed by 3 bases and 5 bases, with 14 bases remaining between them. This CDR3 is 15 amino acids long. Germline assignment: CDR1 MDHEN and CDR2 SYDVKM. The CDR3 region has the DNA TGTGCCAGCAGTTTGCTTTCCTCCCGTAACAATGAGCAGTTCTTC. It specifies CASSLLSSRNNEQFF.

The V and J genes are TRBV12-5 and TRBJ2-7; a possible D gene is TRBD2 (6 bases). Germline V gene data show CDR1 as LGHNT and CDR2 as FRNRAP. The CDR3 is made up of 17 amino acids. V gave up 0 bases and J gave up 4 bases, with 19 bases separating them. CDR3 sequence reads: CASGLVTRGKPSYEQYF. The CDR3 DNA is TGTGCTAGTGGTTTGGTAACGCGGGGAAAGCCCTCTTACGAGCAGTACTTC.